The entry below describes one T cell receptor (beta chain). Germline-derived CDR1 and CDR2 are KGHSH and LQKENI. The CDR3 runs to 15 residues. With 0 bases clipped from V and 9 bases from J, the junction kept 4 bases outside the gene matches. Authors' analysis steps: Estimation of nucleated cell counts relied on the amplification of reference gene primers. Data came from immunoSEQ multiplex PCR; TCRdb stores just in-frame clones and leaves some out. V and J calls and clone size are as listed in that table; D and trimming were resolved from the DNA. The data show 140,000 or so clones, with more than 75% seen just once and roughly 4.5% held by the top ten. This specimen belongs to a study of blood T cell repertoires in COVID-19. At the level of the study: Acute-phase and convalescent COVID-19 samples originated in the United States, Italy and Spain. PBMCs, B-cell-depleted T cells, or T cells were the source of the cDNA or gDNA that made up the material.

Sequenced input: peripheral blood. The chain combines TRBV18 with TRBJ2-5, with TRBD2 matching 13 bases. The sequence was collected from a man in his fifties or sixties with acute or convalescent COVID-19. The CDR3 protein is CASSPPILAGGAQYF. The CDR3 DNA follows: TGTGCCAGCTCACCACCTATACTAGCGGGAGGGGCCCAGTACTTC.